This entry describes one TCR beta chain. The target antigen is unknown. This record comes from a study of cytomegalovirus exposure and HLA in healthy donors. Study in general: There were about 85 million unique TCRs (from HLA-typed donors) in an early data release. Notes on the study in general: Researchers left out some V segments, among them TRBV6-2 and TRBV6-3, as indistinguishable. Associated with HLA alleles at 0.05 false discovery rate in a later analysis were around 17,000 TCR beta sequences. Prior analysis indicated that the majority of TCR beta V segments exhibited productivity approximately 87% or approximately 30% of the time.

The ends were cut back, 5 bases at V and 11 bases at J, with 16 bases in the middle. Germline-derived CDR1 and CDR2 are SGHTA and FQGTGA. The CDR3 sequence is 13 residues long. 13 Jbeta primers and 60 Vbeta primers were used for the PCR. Measured with immunoSEQ multiplex PCR; TCRdb has only the in-frame clones, and not every one. In the table there are 200,000 or so clones, approximately 88% of which are singletons. This chain joins TRBV7-3 and TRBJ2-1; D perhaps matches TRBD1 (7 bases). Sequencing was performed on PBMCs. The TCR originated in a woman aged 45 to 65 in good health and CMV-seropositive. The CDR3 region is CASSPEGAPKQFF. CDR3 in DNA: TGTGCCAGCAGCCCGGAGGGGGCGCCTAAGCAGTTCTTC.